One and the same sample provided the 9 T cell receptor beta chains below, sequenced in a study of T cell repertoires in cytomegalovirus infection. One entry per CDR3 protein results from TCRdb running MiXCR on the reads. Of 250,000 to 300,000 distinct CDR3 sequences listed, under 30% are singletons. What was sequenced was PBMCs. Source of these receptors: a human donor in good health (CMV status not recorded). Some clones in this sample may be carry-over from other donors' samples.

At least ten counts were recorded for this clonotype. The J gene is TRBJ1-6, the V gene TRBV7-2; D not resolved. The CDR3 spans 15 residues. The V gene lost 3 bases and the J gene lost 4 bases, with 10 bases spanning the gap. Germline CDR1 and CDR2: SGHTA and FQGNSA. CDR3 loop: CASSFGFAYNSPLHF. The CDR3 coding sequence is TGTGCCAGCAGCTTTGGGTTCGCTTATAATTCACCCCTCCACTTT.

This clonotype was counted many times. V and J are TRBV12-3 or TRBV12-4 and TRBJ2-7, with D possibly TRBD1 on 6 matching bases. The CDR3 is 13 amino acids. V was cut by 6 bases and J by 3 bases, with 12 bases left in between. The CDR3 nucleotides are TGTGCCAGCAGCCTAGGACAGAACTACGAGCAGTACGTC. Amino acid sequence: CASSLGQNYEQYV.

A single count supports this clonotype. The rearrangement uses TRBV11-3 and TRBJ2-1, with D uncertain. Trimming took off 3 bases at V and 4 bases at J, with 7 bases between the two ends. Germline loops: CDR1 SGHNT, CDR2 YENEEA. CDR3 length: 13 residues. CDR3 in amino acids: CASSFSGYNEQFF. CDR3 coding DNA: TGTGCCAGCAGCTTTAGTGGGTACAATGAGCAGTTCTTC. Full variable domain (missing parts from reference TRBV11-3 and TRBJ2-1): EAGVVQSPRYKIIEKKQPVAFWCNPISGHNTLYWYLQNLGQGPELLIRYENEEAVDDSQLPKDRFSAERLKGVDSTLKIQPAELGDSAVYLCASSFSGYNEQFFGPGTRLTVL.

V usage is TRBV10-3 and J usage is TRBJ2-1; a possible D gene is TRBD2 (6 bases). Germline values: CDR1 ENHRY, CDR2 SYGVKD. CDR3 length equals 16 residues. Trimming took off 10 bases at V and 3 bases at J, with 22 bases between the two ends. DNA for the CDR3: TGTGCCACCACCGAAGGGGAGGATCCACTCTACAATGAGCAGTTCTTC. Its translation is CATTEGEDPLYNEQFF.

This clonotype was seen once. The chain combines TRBV24-1 with TRBJ2-5; unclear D gene. The CDR3 is 14 amino acids. Trimming left V 2 bases short and J 2 bases short, with 8 bases between. Per germline, CDR1 KGHDR and CDR2 SFDVKD. CDR3: CATSDSPGQETQYF. The CDR3 nucleotides read TGTGCCACCAGTGATTCCCCAGGACAAGAGACCCAGTACTTC.

This clonotype has a count of ten or more. V usage is TRBV10-3 and J usage is TRBJ2-1; 9 nucleotides line up with TRBD1. This CDR3 has 14 residues. J gave up 7 bases and V 6 bases, and 7 bases lay outside the gene matches. CDR1 is ENHRY and CDR2 is SYGVKD in the germline V gene. The CDR3 protein is CAISPGGTGNEQFF. The DNA of the CDR3 is TGTGCCATCAGCCCCGGAGGGACAGGGAATGAGCAGTTCTTC.

The chain recombines TRBV20-1 with TRBJ2-5; 7 bases map to TRBD2. The CDR3 is made up of 15 amino acids. Unmatched junction bases numbered 14, after V lost 6 bases and J lost 4 bases. Germline CDR1 is DFQATT and CDR2 is SNEGSKA (reference sequence). The CDR3 protein is CSASLGGSAGETQYF. For the CDR3, the DNA is TGCAGTGCCAGCCTCGGGGGGTCTGCCGGAGAGACCCAGTACTTC.

This clonotype occurred many times. V is TRBV7-2 and J is TRBJ2-3; D may be TRBD1 (7 bases). The germline gives CDR1 SGHTA, CDR2 FQGNSA. V gave up 6 bases and J gave up 5 bases, with 24 bases separating them. The CDR3 has 17 residues. The CDR3 here is CASRAFRGQGGRDTQYF. Here the CDR3 DNA reads TGTGCCAGCAGAGCTTTCCGAGGGCAGGGGGGAAGAGATACGCAGTATTTT.

V usage is TRBV15 and J usage is TRBJ2-2; D call uncertain. The length of the CDR3 is 13 residues. The V gene's germline CDR1 is LNHNV and CDR2 YYDKDF (reference sequence). V was clipped by 0 bases and J by 1 base, with 0 bases between them. The CDR3 sequence: CATSRENTGELFF. The CDR3 DNA sequence: TGTGCCACCAGCAGAGAGAACACCGGGGAGCTGTTTTTT.